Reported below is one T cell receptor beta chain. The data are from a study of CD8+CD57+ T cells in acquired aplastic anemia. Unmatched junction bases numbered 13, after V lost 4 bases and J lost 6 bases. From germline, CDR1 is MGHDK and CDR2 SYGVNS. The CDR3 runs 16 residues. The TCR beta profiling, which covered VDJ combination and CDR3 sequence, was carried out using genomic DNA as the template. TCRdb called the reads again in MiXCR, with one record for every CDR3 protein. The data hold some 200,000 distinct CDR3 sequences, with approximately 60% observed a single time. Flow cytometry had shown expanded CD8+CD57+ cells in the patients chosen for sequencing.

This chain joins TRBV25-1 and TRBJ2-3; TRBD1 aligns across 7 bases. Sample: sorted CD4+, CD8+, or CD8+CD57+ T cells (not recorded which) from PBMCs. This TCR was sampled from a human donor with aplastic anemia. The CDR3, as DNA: TGTGCCAGCAGTGGAAGGGGTGGCAGGGGGTCGGATACGCAGTATTTT. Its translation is CASSGRGGRGSDTQYF.